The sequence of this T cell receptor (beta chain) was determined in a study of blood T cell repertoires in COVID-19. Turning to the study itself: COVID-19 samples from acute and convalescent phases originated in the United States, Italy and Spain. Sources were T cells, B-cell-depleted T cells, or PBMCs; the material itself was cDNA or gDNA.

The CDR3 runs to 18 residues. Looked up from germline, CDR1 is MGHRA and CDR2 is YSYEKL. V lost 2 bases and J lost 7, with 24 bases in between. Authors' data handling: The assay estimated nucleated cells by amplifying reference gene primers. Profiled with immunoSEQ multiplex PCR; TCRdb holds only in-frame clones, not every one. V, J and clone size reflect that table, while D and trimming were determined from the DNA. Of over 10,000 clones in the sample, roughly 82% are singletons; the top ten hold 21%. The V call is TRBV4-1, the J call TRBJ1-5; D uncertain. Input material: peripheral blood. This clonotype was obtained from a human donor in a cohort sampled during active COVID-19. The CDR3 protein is CASSQLVPLRGSGQPQHF. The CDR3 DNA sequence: TGCGCCAGCAGCCAACTTGTCCCCCTCCGAGGGTCGGGCCAGCCCCAGCATTTT.